The rows below give T cell receptor beta chains drawn from one sample of a study of a mutant IDH1 vaccine in newly diagnosed glioma. Repertoires were generated with immunoSEQ multiplex PCR, while TCRdb's copy carries only in-frame clones and drops some. Among 25,000 to 35,000 clones listed, around 80% were seen once. Their cognate antigens are unknown. This specimen consisted of PBMCs, obtained from a glioma patient whose treatment included an IDH1 peptide vaccine. The origin of the receptors is a woman in her late teens or twenties with glioma. The CDR3 runs from the conserved cysteine through the conserved F or W. Each record gives: clone size, V gene, D gene, J gene, CDR3 protein, CDR3 DNA. D genes are given only for firm matches. Clone size is shown for a subset of rows, as once, few, many or a class of expanded clone.

clone_size: NA; v_call: TRBV29-1; d_call: NA; j_call: TRBJ1-2; cdr3_aa: CSVGATLAAQGSGYGYTF; cdr3_nt: TGCAGCGTTGGAGCCACACTAGCCGCACAGGGCAGTGGCTATGGCTACACCTTC
clone_size: few; v_call: TRBV11-3; d_call: NA; j_call: TRBJ2-7; cdr3_aa: CASSLETGGSYEQYF; cdr3_nt: TGTGCCAGCAGCTTAGAAACGGGCGGCTCCTACGAGCAGTACTTC
clone_size: NA; v_call: TRBV7-9; d_call: NA; j_call: TRBJ1-5; cdr3_aa: CASSLPGGIQHF; cdr3_nt: TGTGCCAGCAGCTTACCGGGCGGGATCCAGCATTTT
clone_size: NA; v_call: TRBV13; d_call: NA; j_call: TRBJ2-1; cdr3_aa: CASSQAQGYNEQFF; cdr3_nt: TGTGCCAGCAGCCAGGCGCAGGGATACAATGAGCAGTTCTTC
clone_size: NA; v_call: TRBV10-3; d_call: TRBD1; j_call: TRBJ1-6; cdr3_aa: CAIAPGQGASPLHF; cdr3_nt: TGTGCCATTGCACCGGGACAGGGGGCATCACCCCTCCACTTT
clone_size: NA; v_call: TRBV29-1; d_call: TRBD2; j_call: TRBJ2-7; cdr3_aa: CSVTSDRYEQYF; cdr3_nt: TGCAGCGTGACTAGCGATAGATACGAGCAGTACTTC
clone_size: NA; v_call: TRBV12-5; d_call: NA; j_call: TRBJ1-3; cdr3_aa: CASGSRWARLSGNTIYF; cdr3_nt: TGTGCTAGTGGTTCCCGGTGGGCTAGGCTCTCTGGAAACACCATATATTTT
clone_size: NA; v_call: TRBV5-1; d_call: NA; j_call: TRBJ2-1; cdr3_aa: CASSNGGTYNEQFF; cdr3_nt: TGCGCCAGCAGCAACGGGGGTACCTACAATGAGCAGTTCTTC
clone_size: NA; v_call: TRBV5-5; d_call: NA; j_call: TRBJ1-5; cdr3_aa: CASSLGPPANQPQHF; cdr3_nt: TGTGCCAGCAGCTTGGGACCTCCGGCCAATCAGCCCCAGCATTTT
clone_size: NA; v_call: TRBV18; d_call: TRBD1; j_call: TRBJ2-7; cdr3_aa: CASSPGTGGSYEQYF; cdr3_nt: TGTGCCAGCTCACCGGGGACAGGAGGCTCCTACGAGCAGTACTTC
clone_size: NA; v_call: TRBV4-1; d_call: TRBD2; j_call: TRBJ2-1; cdr3_aa: CASSQGRGRVSYNEQFF; cdr3_nt: TGCGCCAGCAGCCAAGGGCGCGGGAGGGTCTCCTACAATGAGCAGTTCTTC